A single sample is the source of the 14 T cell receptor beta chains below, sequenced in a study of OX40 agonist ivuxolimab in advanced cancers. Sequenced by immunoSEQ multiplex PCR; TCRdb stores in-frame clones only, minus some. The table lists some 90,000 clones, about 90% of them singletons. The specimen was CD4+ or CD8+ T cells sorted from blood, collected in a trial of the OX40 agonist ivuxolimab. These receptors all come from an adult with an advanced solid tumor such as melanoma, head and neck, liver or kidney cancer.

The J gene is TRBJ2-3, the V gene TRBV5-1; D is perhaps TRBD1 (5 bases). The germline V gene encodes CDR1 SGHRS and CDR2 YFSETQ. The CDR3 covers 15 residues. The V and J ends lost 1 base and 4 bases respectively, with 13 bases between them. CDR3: CASSLLRTPPDTQYF. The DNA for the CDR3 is TGCGCCAGCAGCTTGTTGCGGACACCCCCAGATACGCAGTATTTT.

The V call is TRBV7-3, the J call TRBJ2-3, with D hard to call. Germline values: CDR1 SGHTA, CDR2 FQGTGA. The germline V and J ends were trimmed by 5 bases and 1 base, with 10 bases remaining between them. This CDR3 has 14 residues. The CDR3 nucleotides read TGTGCCAGCAGCCCTAATAGGGGCACAGATACGCAGTATTTT. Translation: CASSPNRGTDTQYF.

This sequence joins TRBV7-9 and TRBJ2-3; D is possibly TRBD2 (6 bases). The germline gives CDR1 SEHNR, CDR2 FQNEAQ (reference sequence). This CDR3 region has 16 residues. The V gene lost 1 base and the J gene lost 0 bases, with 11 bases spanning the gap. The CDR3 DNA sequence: TGTGCCAGCAGCTTAGGGACTACCCAAAGCACAGATACGCAGTATTTT. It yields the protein CASSLGTTQSTDTQYF.

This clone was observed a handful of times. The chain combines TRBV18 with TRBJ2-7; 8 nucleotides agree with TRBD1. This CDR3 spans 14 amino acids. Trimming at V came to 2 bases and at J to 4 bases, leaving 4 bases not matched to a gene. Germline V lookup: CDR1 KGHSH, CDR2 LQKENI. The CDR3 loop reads CASSPGTGRYEQYF. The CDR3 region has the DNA TGTGCCAGCTCACCAGGGACAGGACGGTACGAGCAGTACTTC.

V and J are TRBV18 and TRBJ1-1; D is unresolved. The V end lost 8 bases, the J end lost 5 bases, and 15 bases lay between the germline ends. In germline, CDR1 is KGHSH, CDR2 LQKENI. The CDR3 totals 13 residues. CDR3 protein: CASRSEIVTEAFF. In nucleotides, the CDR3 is TGTGCCAGCCGCTCCGAAATTGTGACTGAAGCTTTCTTT.

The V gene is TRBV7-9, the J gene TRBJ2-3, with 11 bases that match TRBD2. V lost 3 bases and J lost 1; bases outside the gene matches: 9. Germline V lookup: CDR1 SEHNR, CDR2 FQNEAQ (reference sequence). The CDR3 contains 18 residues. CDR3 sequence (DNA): TGTGCCAGCAGCTTCCCCCTTCGACTAGCGGGACGCACAGATACGCAGTATTTT. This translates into CASSFPLRLAGRTDTQYF.

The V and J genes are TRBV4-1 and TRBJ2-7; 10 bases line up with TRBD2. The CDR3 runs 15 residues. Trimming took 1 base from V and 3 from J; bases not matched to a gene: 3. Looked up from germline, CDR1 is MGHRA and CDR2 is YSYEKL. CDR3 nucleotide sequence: TGCGCCAGCAGCCAAGGCCTAGCGGGAGTCTACGAGCAGTACTTC. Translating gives CASSQGLAGVYEQYF.

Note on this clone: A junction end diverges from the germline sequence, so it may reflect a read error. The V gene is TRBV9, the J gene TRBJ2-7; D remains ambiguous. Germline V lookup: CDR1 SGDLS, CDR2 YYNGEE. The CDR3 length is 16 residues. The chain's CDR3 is CASSPVPGAVSYEQYF. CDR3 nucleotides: TGTGCCAGCAGCCCCGTTCCGGGCGCGGTCTCCTACGAGCAGTACTTT.

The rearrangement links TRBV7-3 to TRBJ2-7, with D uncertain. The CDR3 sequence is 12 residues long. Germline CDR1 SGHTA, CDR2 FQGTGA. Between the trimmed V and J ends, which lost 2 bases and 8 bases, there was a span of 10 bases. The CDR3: CASSLVRLQQYF. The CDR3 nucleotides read TGTGCCAGCAGCTTAGTCAGGCTCCAGCAGTACTTC. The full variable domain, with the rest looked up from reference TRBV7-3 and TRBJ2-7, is GAGVSQTPSNKVTEKGKYVELRCDPISGHTALYWYRQSLGQGPEFLIYFQGTGAADDSGLPNDRFFAVRPEGSVSTLKIQRTERGDSAVYLCASSLVRLQQYFGPGTRLTVT.

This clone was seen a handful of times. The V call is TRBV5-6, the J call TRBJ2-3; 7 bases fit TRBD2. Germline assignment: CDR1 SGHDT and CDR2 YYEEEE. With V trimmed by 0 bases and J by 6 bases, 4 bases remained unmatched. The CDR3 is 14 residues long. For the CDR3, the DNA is TGTGCCAGCAGCTTGGAGGCGGGAGTGGATACGCAGTATTTT. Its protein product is CASSLEAGVDTQYF. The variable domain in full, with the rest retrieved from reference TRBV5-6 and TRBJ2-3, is DAGVTQSPTHLIKTRGQQVTLRCSPKSGHDTVSWYQQALGQGPQFIFQYYEEEERQRGNFPDRFSGHQFPNYSSELNVNALLLGDSALYLCASSLEAGVDTQYFGPGTRLTVL.

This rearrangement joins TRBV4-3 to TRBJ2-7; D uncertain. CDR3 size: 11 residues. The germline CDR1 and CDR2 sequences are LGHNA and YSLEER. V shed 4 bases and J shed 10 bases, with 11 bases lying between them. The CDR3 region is CASSRDGLQYF. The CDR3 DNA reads TGCGCCAGCAGCCGGGATGGCTTACAGTACTTC.

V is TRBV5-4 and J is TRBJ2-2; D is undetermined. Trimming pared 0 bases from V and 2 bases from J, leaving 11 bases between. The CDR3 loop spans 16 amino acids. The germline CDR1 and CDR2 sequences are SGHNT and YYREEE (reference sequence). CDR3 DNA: TGTGCCAGCAGCTTGGGGCCTAGTTTTAACACCGGGGAGCTGTTTTTT. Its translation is CASSLGPSFNTGELFF.

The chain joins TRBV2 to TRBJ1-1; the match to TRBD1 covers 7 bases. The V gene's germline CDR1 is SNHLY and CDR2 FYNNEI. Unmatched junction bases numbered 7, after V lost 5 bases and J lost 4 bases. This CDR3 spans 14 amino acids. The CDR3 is CASSLAQGGTEAFF. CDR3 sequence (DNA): TGTGCCAGCAGTTTGGCTCAGGGGGGCACTGAAGCTTTCTTT.

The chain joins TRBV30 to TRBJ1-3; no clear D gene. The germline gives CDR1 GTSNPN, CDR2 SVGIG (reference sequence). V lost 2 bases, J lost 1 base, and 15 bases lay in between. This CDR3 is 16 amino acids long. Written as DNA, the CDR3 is TGTGCCTGGAGTCTGAAAGGGTCCGCGTCTGGAAACACCATATATTTT. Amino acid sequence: CAWSLKGSASGNTIYF.